The rows below give T cell receptor beta chains drawn from one sample of a study of graft-versus-host responses after intestinal transplantation. The assay was immunoSEQ multiplex PCR, and TCRdb's table has in-frame clones only and misses some. The repertoire holds 8,500 to 10,000 clones, about 86% seen once, with roughly 5.2% in the top ten. The sequenced sample was ileum tissue, obtained around 760 days after intestinal transplantation. These receptors were taken from a human patient who received an intestinal transplant, so some T cells may come from the graft donor. CDR3s include the opening cysteine and the closing phenylalanine or tryptophan. The order of the fields is J gene, D gene, clone size, V gene, CDR3 DNA, CDR3 protein. The D gene is left open where the match is weak. Rows give clone size only sometimes, using once, few, many, or a class for an expanded clone.

TRBJ1-1 | TRBD1 | NA | TRBV19 | TGTGCCAGTAGTATCCGACAGGGAACTTTCTTT | CASSIRQGTFF
TRBJ2-5 | TRBD1 | few | TRBV27 | TGTGCCAGCAGTTTAAGGACAGGCCAAGAGACCCAGTACTTC | CASSLRTGQETQYF
TRBJ2-1 | TRBD1 | NA | TRBV2 | TGTGCCAGCCGGGACCGGGACAGGGTGGGTGAGCAGTTCTTC | CASRDRDRVGEQFF
TRBJ1-3 | TRBD1 | NA | TRBV18 | TGTGCCAGCTCACCAATCCCGGGACAGGCTGGAAACACCATATATTTT | CASSPIPGQAGNTIYF
TRBJ1-4 | NA | NA | TRBV5-1 | TGCGCCAGCAGCTTGGGGGCTTACAGCAATGAAAAACTGTTTTTT | CASSLGAYSNEKLFF
TRBJ2-7 | NA | NA | TRBV6-6 | TGTGCCAGCAGTTACTCACAAGGGCCCTACGAGCAGTACTTC | CASSYSQGPYEQYF
TRBJ2-1 | NA | NA | TRBV25-1 | TGTGCCAGCAGACCGAGCGGTAGATTCTACAATGAGCAGTTCTTC | CASRPSGRFYNEQFF
TRBJ2-1 | TRBD1 | NA | TRBV12-5 | TGTGCTAGTGGTTTGGGGGACAGCCGGAATGAGCAGTTCTTC | CASGLGDSRNEQFF
TRBJ2-5 | TRBD2 | NA | TRBV2 | TGTGCCAGCAGTGAACGTCTAGCGGGGGCTGAAGAGACCCAGTACTTC | CASSERLAGAEETQYF
TRBJ2-5 | NA | NA | TRBV20-1 | TGCAGTGCTAGCCAAGAGACCCAGTACTTC | CSASQETQYF
TRBJ2-5 | NA | NA | TRBV7-3 | TGTGCCAGCAGCACTAACTACCAAGAGACCCAGTACTTC | CASSTNYQETQYF
TRBJ2-1 | TRBD2 | NA | TRBV11-2 | TGTGCCAGCAGCCCCAGCGGGACCGGACAGTTCTTC | CASSPSGTGQFF